Listed here are 3 T cell receptor beta chains from one sample, sequenced in a study of blood T cell repertoires in COVID-19. The protocol was immunoSEQ multiplex PCR, while the TCRdb copy is restricted to in-frame clones and leaves out a portion. The data show around 190,000 clones, with around 77% seen just once and 6.5% held by the top ten. The source material was peripheral blood. These receptors all stem from a man aged 65 to 85 with active or convalescent COVID-19.

This CDR3 reads CASSLDRGTDYTF. The CDR3 bases are TGTGCCAGCAGCTTAGACAGGGGGACAGACTACACCTTC. The chain employs TRBV7-9 and TRBJ1-2, with 8 bases identical to TRBD1. J lost 10 bases, V lost 1 base, and 5 bases had no gene match. CDR1 and CDR2 from the germline V gene are SEHNR and FQNEAQ (reference sequence). This CDR3 has 13 amino acids.

The chain links TRBV7-9 to TRBJ2-7; D possibly corresponds to TRBD1 (6 bases). The length of the CDR3 is 12 residues. Trimming removed 4 bases at V and 4 bases at J, with 8 bases between. Germline V gene sequence: CDR1 SEHNR, CDR2 FQNEAQ (reference sequence). The CDR3 DNA reads TGTGCCAGCAGCTCCGGACAGTACGAGCAGTACTTC. It yields the protein CASSSGQYEQYF.

This clone has just one count. This rearrangement joins TRBV20-1 to TRBJ2-7, with D perhaps TRBD2 (5 bases). The CDR3 contains 15 residues. Trimming removed 3 bases from V and 0 bases from J, with 15 bases in between. In germline, CDR1 is DFQATT, CDR2 SNEGSKA (reference sequence). The CDR3 sequence: CSASLFGISSYEQYF. The CDR3 DNA reads as TGCAGTGCTAGTCTTTTCGGGATTAGCTCCTACGAGCAGTACTTC.